This T cell receptor (beta chain) is drawn from a study of blood T cell repertoires in COVID-19. Here immunoSEQ multiplex PCR was the method, and the copy in TCRdb shows in-frame clones only, minus some. Altogether hundreds of thousands of clones are present, about nine tenths being singletons, with the ten largest covering around 2.5%. CDR3 size: 16 residues. V lost 4 bases, J lost 6 bases, and 20 bases lay in between. CDR1 is SGHTA, CDR2 FQGNSA, per germline. The TCR originated in a man in his 60s who had recovered from COVID-19. The chain is built from TRBV7-2 and TRBJ2-3, with D perhaps TRBD1 (6 bases). The sample taken for sequencing was PBMCs or T cells enriched from blood (not recorded which). Written as DNA, the CDR3 is TGTGCCAGCAGCTCCAGCGTGGGGGCCCTTGGTGATACGCAGTATTTT. Its protein is CASSSSVGALGDTQYF.